One T cell receptor (beta chain) is described in this entry. The data were obtained in a study of blood T cell repertoires in COVID-19. Study-level information: Material from acute and convalescent COVID-19 was sourced from the United States, Italy and Spain. In each case, the material was cDNA or gDNA derived from T cells, B-cell-depleted T cells, or PBMCs.

The V gene's germline CDR1 is KGHSH and CDR2 LQKENI. V lost 4 bases to trimming and J lost 0 bases, with 7 bases between them. This CDR3 spans 14 amino acids. In the study's own analysis: Estimates of nucleated cell counts were drawn from the amplification of reference gene primers. Measured with immunoSEQ multiplex PCR; TCRdb has only the in-frame clones, and not every one. The DNA gave D and trimming, while V, J and clone size come from that table. Here the sample spans 150,000 to 200,000 clones, roughly 91% being singletons. What was sequenced was peripheral blood. V usage is TRBV18 and J usage is TRBJ1-3; maybe TRBD1 (5 bases). This TCR derives from a human donor in a cohort sampled during active COVID-19. The CDR3 sequence: CASSQGSSGNTIYF. The CDR3 nucleotides are TGTGCCAGCTCACAGGGGTCCTCTGGAAACACCATATATTTT.